This TCR beta chain was recorded in a study of cytomegalovirus exposure and HLA in healthy donors. The PCR employed 60 Vbeta primers together with 13 Jbeta primers. TCRdb's copy holds only in-frame clones and misses some; the assay was immunoSEQ multiplex PCR. The profile covers some 130,000 clones, with about four fifths appearing a single time and around 4.8% taken by the ten largest. Study-wide findings and caveats: Sequencing artifact likely explains a cluster of highly shared sequence variants. Earlier findings revealed that most TCR beta V segments proved productive either about 90% or about 30% of the time. Specific recognition of CMV antigens was confirmed in vitro for three chains (all CMV-associated).

With respect to this clone: Antigen: not known.

The clonotype originates from a man aged 30 to 45 in good health. Sequencing input: PBMCs.

The CDR3 coding sequence is TGTGCCAGCAGCTTCCCGGGACAGCCTTACGAGCAGTACTTC. This codes for CASSFPGQPYEQYF. The chain combines TRBV7-9 with TRBJ2-7; the match to TRBD1 covers 7 bases. Trimming cost V 3 bases and J 4 bases; bases outside gene matches: 6. CDR1 is SEHNR and CDR2 is FQNEAQ in the germline V gene (reference sequence). This CDR3 has 14 amino acids.